Below, one T cell receptor (beta chain) is given with its context. The CDR3 runs 15 residues. Trimming took 4 bases from V and 3 from J; bases not matched to a gene: 7. Germline CDR1 SGHAT, CDR2 FQNNGV. In the original workflow: Estimation of nucleated cell counts was performed using reference gene primer amplification. This table comes from immunoSEQ multiplex PCR, and its TCRdb copy is limited to in-frame clones, with some not included. That table is the source of V, J and clone size, and D and trimming were worked out from the DNA. The table has some 210,000 clones, around 90% seen once. The entry originates in a study of blood T cell repertoires in COVID-19. The overall study: Sites in the United States, Italy and Spain provided acute and convalescent COVID-19 samples. The cDNA or gDNA used as material had been derived from T cells, B-cell-depleted T cells, or PBMCs.

The V call is TRBV11-2, the J call TRBJ2-7, with 9 bases identical to TRBD1. The source of this sequence is a man aged 60-69 years with COVID-19, enrolled during active disease. The sample comprised peripheral blood. In nucleotides, the CDR3 is TGTGCCAGCAGCTCGGGACAGGGAGGAGGCTACGAGCAGTACTTC. Its protein is CASSSGQGGGYEQYF.